Listed below are T cell receptor beta chains from one sample, sequenced in a study of T cells after yellow fever vaccination. TCRdb reprocessed the 5' RACE reads via MiXCR and lists one record per CDR3 protein. The profile shows under 300,000 distinct CDR3 sequences, roughly 13% of them singletons. The sample was CD4+ T cells sorted from PBMCs, taken 45 days after the yellow fever booster vaccination. The receptors here all came from a man younger than 45 who received the YFV17D yellow fever vaccine. CDR3s include the opening cysteine and the closing phenylalanine or tryptophan. The D gene is left open where the match is weak. Size values are once, few and many counts, or a class for expanded clones, and some rows have none.

D gene: -
CDR3 length: 15
V gene: TRBV4-2
clone size: few
J gene: TRBJ2-3
CDR3 DNA: TGTGCCAGCAGCCGACTGGGGCAAGAGGCAGATACGCAGTATTTT
CDR3 protein: CASSRLGQEADTQYF

D gene: TRBD2
CDR3 length: 15
V gene: TRBV28
clone size: -
J gene: TRBJ2-7
CDR3 DNA: TGTGCCGCTAAACCCCCTAGCGGGAGCTCCTACGAGCAGTACTTC
CDR3 protein: CAAKPPSGSSYEQYF

D gene: TRBD2
CDR3 length: 13
V gene: TRBV20-1
clone size: -
J gene: TRBJ2-7
CDR3 DNA: TGCAGTGCACCTCTAGCGGGAGGCTCCGAGCAGTACTTC
CDR3 protein: CSAPLAGGSEQYF

D gene: -
CDR3 length: 15
V gene: TRBV24-1
clone size: many
J gene: TRBJ2-7
CDR3 DNA: TGTGCCACCAGTGACCCGAAACGACGACTAGAGGAGCAGTACTTC
CDR3 protein: CATSDPKRRLEEQYF

D gene: TRBD2
CDR3 length: 14
V gene: TRBV9
clone size: few
J gene: TRBJ2-7
CDR3 DNA: TGTGCCAGCAGCGTAGCTAGGACTAGCGCCGAGCAGTACTTC
CDR3 protein: CASSVARTSAEQYF

D gene: -
CDR3 length: 12
V gene: TRBV14
clone size: -
J gene: TRBJ2-1
CDR3 DNA: TGTGCCAGCAGGAAGAACGACAATGAGCAGTTCTTC
CDR3 protein: CASRKNDNEQFF

D gene: -
CDR3 length: 15
V gene: TRBV20-1
clone size: -
J gene: TRBJ2-5
CDR3 DNA: TGCAGTGCTAGAGGTGACGGGAGAGGTACAGAGACCCAGTACTTC
CDR3 protein: CSARGDGRGTETQYF

D gene: -
CDR3 length: 12
V gene: TRBV6-2/TRBV6-3
clone size: few
J gene: TRBJ1-1
CDR3 DNA: TGTGCCAGCAGCCTCACAGGAATTGAAGCTTTCTTT
CDR3 protein: CASSLTGIEAFF

D gene: -
CDR3 length: 12
V gene: TRBV28
clone size: -
J gene: TRBJ1-1
CDR3 DNA: TGTGCCACGGGATCGGGGATTACTGAAGCTTTCTTT
CDR3 protein: CATGSGITEAFF

D gene: TRBD2
CDR3 length: 15
V gene: TRBV6-2/TRBV6-3
clone size: -
J gene: TRBJ2-5
CDR3 DNA: TGTGCCAGCAGCCTCGGAGGGACTAGCCGGGAGACCCAGTACTTC
CDR3 protein: CASSLGGTSRETQYF

D gene: TRBD2
CDR3 length: 16
V gene: TRBV2
clone size: -
J gene: TRBJ2-1
CDR3 DNA: TGTGCCAGCAGTCTTCAAGCGGGAGTTAGGGGGGATGAGCAGTTCTTC
CDR3 protein: CASSLQAGVRGDEQFF

D gene: TRBD1
CDR3 length: 16
V gene: TRBV28
clone size: -
J gene: TRBJ2-5
CDR3 DNA: TGTGCCAGCAGTGCAGACCGGGACAGGGATGTAGAGACCCAGTACTTC
CDR3 protein: CASSADRDRDVETQYF

D gene: TRBD1
CDR3 length: 18
V gene: TRBV5-1
clone size: few
J gene: TRBJ2-1
CDR3 DNA: TGCGCCAGCAGCTTGGACCTCCGGGACAGGGAAAGGGGCAATGAGCAGTTCTTC
CDR3 protein: CASSLDLRDRERGNEQFF

D gene: TRBD1
CDR3 length: 15
V gene: TRBV5-1
clone size: few
J gene: TRBJ2-7
CDR3 DNA: TGCGCCAGCAGCTTTTCCGGGACAGGGGCTAGCGAGCAGTACTTC
CDR3 protein: CASSFSGTGASEQYF

D gene: -
CDR3 length: 14
V gene: TRBV24-1
clone size: -
J gene: TRBJ2-1
CDR3 DNA: TGTGCCACCAAACGATCCGGGAGTGGCAATGAGCAGTTCTTC
CDR3 protein: CATKRSGSGNEQFF

D gene: -
CDR3 length: 13
V gene: TRBV20-1
clone size: -
J gene: TRBJ2-2
CDR3 DNA: TGCAGTGCTAGAGTACTGGCGGCCGGGGAGCTGTTTTTT
CDR3 protein: CSARVLAAGELFF

D gene: TRBD2
CDR3 length: 16
V gene: TRBV20-1
clone size: few
J gene: TRBJ2-1
CDR3 DNA: TGCAGTGCTAGAGTACCTAGCGGGAGGGAATACAATGAGCAGTTCTTC
CDR3 protein: CSARVPSGREYNEQFF